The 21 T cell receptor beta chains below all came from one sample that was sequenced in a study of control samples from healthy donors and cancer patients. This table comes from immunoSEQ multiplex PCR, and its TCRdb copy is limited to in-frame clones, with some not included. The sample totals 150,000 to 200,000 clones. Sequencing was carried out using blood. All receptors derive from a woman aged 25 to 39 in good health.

The CDR3 region is CASSLGRGEAFF. Here the CDR3 DNA reads TGTGCCAGCAGCTTAGGGAGGGGTGAAGCTTTCTTT. The rearrangement links TRBV7-9 to TRBJ1-1; the D gene is possibly TRBD1 (5 bases). The CDR3 is made up of 12 amino acids. V lost 1 base to trimming and J lost 7 bases, with 7 bases between them. Germline CDR1 SEHNR, CDR2 FQNEAQ (reference sequence).

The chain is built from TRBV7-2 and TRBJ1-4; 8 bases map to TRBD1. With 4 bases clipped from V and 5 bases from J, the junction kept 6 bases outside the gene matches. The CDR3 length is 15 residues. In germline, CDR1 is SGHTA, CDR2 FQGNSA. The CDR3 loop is CASSSGDRTNEKLFF. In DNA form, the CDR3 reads TGTGCCAGCAGCTCTGGGGACAGGACAAATGAAAAACTGTTTTTT.

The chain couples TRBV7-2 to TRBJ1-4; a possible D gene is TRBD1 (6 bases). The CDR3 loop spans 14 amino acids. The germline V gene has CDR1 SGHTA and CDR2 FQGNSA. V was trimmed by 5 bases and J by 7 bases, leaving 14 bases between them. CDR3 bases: TGTGCCAGCAGCGATCCGGGCAGGGGTGAAAAACTGTTTTTT. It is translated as CASSDPGRGEKLFF.

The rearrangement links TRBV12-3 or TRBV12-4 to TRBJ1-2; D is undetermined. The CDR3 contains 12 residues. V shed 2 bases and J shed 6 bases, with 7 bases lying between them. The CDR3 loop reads CASSLIGDGYTF. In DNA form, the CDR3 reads TGTGCCAGCAGTTTAATTGGAGATGGCTACACCTTC.

The CDR3 here is CASSLVGNTGELFF. The CDR3 DNA reads TGTGCCAGCAGCTTAGTTGGGAACACCGGGGAGCTGTTTTTT. The chain carries TRBV7-9 and TRBJ2-2; D not resolved. CDR3 length: 14 amino acids. CDR1 SEHNR and CDR2 FQNEAQ come from the germline V gene (reference sequence). Trimming pared 1 base from V and 1 base from J, leaving 4 bases between.

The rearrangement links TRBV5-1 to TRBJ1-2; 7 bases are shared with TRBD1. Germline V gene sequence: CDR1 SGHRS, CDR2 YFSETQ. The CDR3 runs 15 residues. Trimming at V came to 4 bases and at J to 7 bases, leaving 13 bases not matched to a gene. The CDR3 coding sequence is TGCGCCAGCAGCCCTTCCTTAGGGGGCGCGGGTGGCTACACCTTC. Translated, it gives CASSPSLGGAGGYTF.

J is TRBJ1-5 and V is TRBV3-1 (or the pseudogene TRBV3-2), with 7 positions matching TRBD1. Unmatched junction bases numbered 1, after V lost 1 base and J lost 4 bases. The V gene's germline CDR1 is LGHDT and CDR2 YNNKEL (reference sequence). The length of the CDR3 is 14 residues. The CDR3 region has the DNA TGTGCCAGCAGCCAAGCCAGGGGGAATCAGCCCCAGCATTTT. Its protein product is CASSQARGNQPQHF.

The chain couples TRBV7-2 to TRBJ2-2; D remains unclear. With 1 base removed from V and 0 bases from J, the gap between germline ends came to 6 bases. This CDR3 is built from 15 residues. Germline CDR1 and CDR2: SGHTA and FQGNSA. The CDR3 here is CASSLDLPNTGELFF. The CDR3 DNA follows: TGTGCCAGCAGCTTAGATCTACCGAACACCGGGGAGCTGTTTTTT.

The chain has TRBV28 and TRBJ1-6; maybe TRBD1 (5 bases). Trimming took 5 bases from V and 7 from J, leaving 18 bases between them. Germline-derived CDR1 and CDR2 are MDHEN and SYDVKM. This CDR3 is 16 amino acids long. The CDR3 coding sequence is TGTGCCAGCAGTCGGTGGAGGGACCGAGGCAATTCACCCCTCCACTTT. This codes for CASSRWRDRGNSPLHF.

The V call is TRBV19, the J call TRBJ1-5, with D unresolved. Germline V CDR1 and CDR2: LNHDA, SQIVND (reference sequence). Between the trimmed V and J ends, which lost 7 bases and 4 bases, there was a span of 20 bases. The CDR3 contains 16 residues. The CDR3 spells CASKDIPRTLNQPQHF. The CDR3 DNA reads TGTGCCAGTAAAGATATACCCCGAACTCTGAATCAGCCCCAGCATTTT.

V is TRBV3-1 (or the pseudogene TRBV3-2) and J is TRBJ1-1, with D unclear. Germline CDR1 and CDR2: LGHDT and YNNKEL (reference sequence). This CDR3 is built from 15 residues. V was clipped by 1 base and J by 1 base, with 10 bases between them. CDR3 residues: CASSQVPGSNTEAFF. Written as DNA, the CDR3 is TGTGCCAGCAGCCAAGTTCCCGGTTCGAACACTGAAGCTTTCTTT.

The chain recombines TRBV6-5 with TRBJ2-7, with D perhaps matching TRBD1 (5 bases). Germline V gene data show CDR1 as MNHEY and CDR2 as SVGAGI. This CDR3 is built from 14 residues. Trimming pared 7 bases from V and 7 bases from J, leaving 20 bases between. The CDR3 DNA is TGTGCCAGCACCTCTAGTTTGACAGCACGGGAGCAGTACTTC. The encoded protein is CASTSSLTAREQYF.

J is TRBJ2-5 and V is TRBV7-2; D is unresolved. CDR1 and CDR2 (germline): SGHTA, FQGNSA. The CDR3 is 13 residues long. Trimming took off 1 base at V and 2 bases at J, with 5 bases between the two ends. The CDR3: CASSLVEQETQYF. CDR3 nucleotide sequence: TGTGCCAGCAGCTTAGTAGAGCAAGAGACCCAGTACTTC.

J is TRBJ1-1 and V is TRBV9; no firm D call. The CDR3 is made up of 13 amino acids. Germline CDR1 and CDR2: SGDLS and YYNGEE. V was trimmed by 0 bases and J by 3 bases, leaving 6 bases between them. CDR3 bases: TGTGCCAGCAGCGTAGCGGGGTACACTGAAGCTTTCTTT. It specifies CASSVAGYTEAFF.

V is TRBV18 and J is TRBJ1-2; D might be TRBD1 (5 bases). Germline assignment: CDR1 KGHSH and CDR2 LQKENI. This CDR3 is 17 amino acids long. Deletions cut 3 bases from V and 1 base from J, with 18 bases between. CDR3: CASSPSVVGQGNYGYTF. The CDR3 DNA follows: TGTGCCAGCTCACCGTCAGTAGTGGGGCAGGGTAACTATGGCTACACCTTC.

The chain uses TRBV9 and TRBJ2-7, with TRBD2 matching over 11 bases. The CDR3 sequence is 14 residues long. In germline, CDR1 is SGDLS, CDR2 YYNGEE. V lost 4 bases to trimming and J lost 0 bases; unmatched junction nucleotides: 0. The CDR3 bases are TGTGCCAGCAGCACTAGCGGGAGCTCCTACGAGCAGTACTTC. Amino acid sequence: CASSTSGSSYEQYF.

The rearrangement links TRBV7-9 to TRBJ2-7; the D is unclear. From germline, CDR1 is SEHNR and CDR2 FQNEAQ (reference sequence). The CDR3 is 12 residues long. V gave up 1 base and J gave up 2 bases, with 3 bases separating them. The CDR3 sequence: CASSLVPYEQYF. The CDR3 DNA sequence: TGTGCCAGCAGCTTAGTTCCCTACGAGCAGTACTTC.

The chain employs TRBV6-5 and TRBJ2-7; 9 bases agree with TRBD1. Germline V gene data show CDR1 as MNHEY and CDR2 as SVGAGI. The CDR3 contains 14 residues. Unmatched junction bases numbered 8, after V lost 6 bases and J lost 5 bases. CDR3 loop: CASSRDRATDEQYF. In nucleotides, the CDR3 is TGTGCCAGCAGCCGGGACAGGGCTACCGACGAGCAGTACTTC.

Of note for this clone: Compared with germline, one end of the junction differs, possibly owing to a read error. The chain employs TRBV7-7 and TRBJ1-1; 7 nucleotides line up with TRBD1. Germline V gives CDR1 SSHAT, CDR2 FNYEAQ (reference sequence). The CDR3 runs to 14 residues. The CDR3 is CASSPTLQGELAFF. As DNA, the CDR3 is TGTGCTAGCAGCCCCACGCTCCAGGGGGAACTAGCTTTCTTT.

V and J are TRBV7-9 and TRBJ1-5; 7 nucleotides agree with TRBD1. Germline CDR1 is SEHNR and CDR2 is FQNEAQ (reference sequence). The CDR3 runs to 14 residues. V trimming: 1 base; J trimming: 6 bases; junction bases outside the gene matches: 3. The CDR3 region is CASSLEGAGQPQHF. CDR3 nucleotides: TGTGCCAGCAGCTTAGAGGGGGCTGGTCAGCCCCAGCATTTT. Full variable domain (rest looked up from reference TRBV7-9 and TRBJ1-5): DTGVSQNPRHKITKRGQNVTFRCDPISEHNRLYWYRQTLGQGPEFLTYFQNEAQLEKSRLLSDRFSAERPKGSFSTLEIQRTEQGDSAMYLCASSLEGAGQPQHFGDGTRLSIL.

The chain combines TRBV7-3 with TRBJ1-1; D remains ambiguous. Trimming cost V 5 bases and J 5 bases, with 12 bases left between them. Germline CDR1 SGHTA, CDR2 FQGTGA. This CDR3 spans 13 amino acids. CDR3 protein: CASSGPGVTEAFF. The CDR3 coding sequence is TGTGCCAGCAGCGGCCCGGGAGTAACTGAAGCTTTCTTT.